A single sample gave rise to the 4 T cell receptor beta chains below, sequenced in a study of cytotoxic CD8 clonotypes in ibrutinib-treated CLL (dated by TCRdb to the early 2020s). Taken with the paper, the label for time point translates to: progressive disease on ibrutinib. To prepare the library, the immunoSEQ multiplex PCR assay was applied. Here the immuneACCESS table is served through TCRdb, limited to in-frame sequences with V and J called. Missing clones are a known gap in these copies; in checked studies unresolved V genes cover under half, and the rest lacks a known reason. The sample profile shows around 160,000 clones; 70% to 90% of them were found once. Clones ranked in the top ten supply 3% to 3.5% of the sample. Source: PBMCs, taken at disease progression, from a patient treated with ibrutinib. Every receptor here comes from a human donor with chronic lymphocytic leukemia.

This clone was recorded once. The rearrangement uses TRBV27 and TRBJ2-1; 12 nucleotides agree with TRBD2. This CDR3 has 15 residues. With 5 bases clipped from V and 5 bases from J, the junction kept 4 bases outside the gene matches. CDR1 MNHEY and CDR2 SMNVEV come from the germline V gene (reference sequence). CDR3 DNA: TGTGCCAGCAGTCCCAGACTAGCGGGAGACAATGAGCAGTTCTTC. Translating it yields CASSPRLAGDNEQFF.

This clone came up a few times. The genes are TRBV6-5 and TRBJ2-5, with 7 nucleotides matching TRBD2. The CDR3 contains 13 residues. CDR1 is MNHEY, CDR2 SVGAGI, per germline. The CDR3 protein is CVSGRGLGETQYF. The CDR3 bases are TGTGTCTCGGGGCGGGGGTTAGGGGAGACCCAGTACTTC.

The chain recombines TRBV7-2 with TRBJ2-7, with 10 bases aligning to TRBD1. This CDR3 comprises 16 residues. The germline CDR1 and CDR2 sequences are SGHTA and FQGNSA. J lost 6 bases, V lost 4 bases, and 12 bases had no gene match. DNA for the CDR3: TGTGCCAGCAGCTACCCCCCGGGACAGGGGTCTGTCGAGCAGTACTTC. Residues: CASSYPPGQGSVEQYF.

The chain recombines TRBV4-3 with TRBJ1-4; no definite D call. V shed 0 bases and J shed 0 bases, with 11 bases lying between them. The CDR3 length is 17 residues. Germline loops: CDR1 LGHNA, CDR2 YSLEER. The CDR3: CASSQDATPATNEKLFF. In DNA, the CDR3 is TGCGCCAGCAGCCAAGATGCCACGCCTGCAACTAATGAAAAACTGTTTTTT.